This T cell receptor beta chain was sequenced in a study of T cells after yellow fever vaccination. Findings and caveats of the study: Post-booster repertoires again held most primary-vaccination clones (about 96% CD4, roughly 88% CD8). Few clonotypes appeared in both CD4 and CD8 compartments. A secondary response was less intense yet reached its peak sooner, at day 5 versus 15.

The V gene's germline CDR1 is SGHTA and CDR2 FQGNSA. The CDR3 totals 14 residues. Trimming cost V 4 bases and J 7 bases; bases outside gene matches: 8. Making TCR cDNA involved 5'RACE template switching, which added UMIs and a universal primer site. From the 5' RACE reads, TCRdb called clonotypes with MiXCR, one entry per CDR3 protein. Of some 340,000 distinct CDR3 sequences in the sample, about 11% were seen once. This clonotype was counted only a few times. Antigen: not known. This TCR came from a man between 18 and 29 years old who received the YFV17D yellow fever vaccine. Sequencing used CD4+ T cells sorted from PBMCs, obtained 45 days after the yellow fever booster vaccination. The chain employs TRBV7-2 and TRBJ2-3, with 7 bases identical to TRBD2. Here the CDR3 reads CASSSGLVSNTQYF. The DNA of the CDR3 is TGTGCCAGCAGCTCCGGACTAGTCTCAAATACGCAGTATTTT.